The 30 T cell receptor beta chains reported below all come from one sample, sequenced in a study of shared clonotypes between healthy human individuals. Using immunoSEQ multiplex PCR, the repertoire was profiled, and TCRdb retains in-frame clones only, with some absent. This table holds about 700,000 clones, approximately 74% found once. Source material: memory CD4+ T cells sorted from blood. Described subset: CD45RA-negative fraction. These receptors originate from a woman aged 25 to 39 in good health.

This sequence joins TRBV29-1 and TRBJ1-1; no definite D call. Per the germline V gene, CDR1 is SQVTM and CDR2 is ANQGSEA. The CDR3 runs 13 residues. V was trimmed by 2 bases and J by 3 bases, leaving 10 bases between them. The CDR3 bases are TGCAGCGTTGAAATATCCCCCCACACTGAAGCTTTCTTT. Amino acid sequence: CSVEISPHTEAFF. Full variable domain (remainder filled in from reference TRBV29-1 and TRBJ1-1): SAVISQKPSRDICQRGTSLTIQCQVDSQVTMMFWYRQQPGQSLTLIATANQGSEATYESGFVIDKFPISRPNLTFSTLTVSNMSPEDSSIYLCSVEISPHTEAFFGQGTRLTVV.

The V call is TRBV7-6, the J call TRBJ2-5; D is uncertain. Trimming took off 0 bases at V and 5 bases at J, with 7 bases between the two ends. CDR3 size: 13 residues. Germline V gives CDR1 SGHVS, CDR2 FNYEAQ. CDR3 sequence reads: CASSLARKETQYF. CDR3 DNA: TGTGCCAGCAGCTTAGCGAGAAAGGAGACCCAGTACTTC.

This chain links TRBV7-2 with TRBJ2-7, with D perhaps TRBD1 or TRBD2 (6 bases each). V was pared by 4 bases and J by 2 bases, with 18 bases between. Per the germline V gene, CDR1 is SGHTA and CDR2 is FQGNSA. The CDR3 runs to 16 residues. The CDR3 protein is CASSSGASRGTYEQYF. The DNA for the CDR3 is TGTGCCAGCAGCTCGGGGGCTTCTCGCGGAACCTACGAGCAGTACTTC.

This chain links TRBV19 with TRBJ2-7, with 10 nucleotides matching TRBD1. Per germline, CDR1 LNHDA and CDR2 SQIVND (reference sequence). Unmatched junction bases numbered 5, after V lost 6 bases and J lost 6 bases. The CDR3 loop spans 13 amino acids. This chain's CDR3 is CASRPGQGGEQYF. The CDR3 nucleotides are TGTGCCAGTAGACCCGGACAGGGGGGCGAGCAGTACTTC.

The CDR3: CASSESGGRGMTDTQYF. DNA for the CDR3: TGTGCCAGCAGTGAATCTGGGGGCCGCGGTATGACAGATACGCAGTATTTT. The chain is built from TRBV6-1 and TRBJ2-3; possible D gene TRBD1, 6 bases. Germline V gene lookup returns CDR1 MNHNS and CDR2 SASEGT. The CDR3 totals 17 residues. V shed 2 bases and J shed 3 bases, with 18 bases lying between them.

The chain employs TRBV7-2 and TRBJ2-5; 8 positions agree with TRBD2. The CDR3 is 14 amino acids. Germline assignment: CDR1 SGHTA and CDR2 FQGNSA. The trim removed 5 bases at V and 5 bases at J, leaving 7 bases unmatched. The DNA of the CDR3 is TGTGCCAGCAGCCAGAGCGGGAGTGGGGAGACCCAGTACTTC. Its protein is CASSQSGSGETQYF. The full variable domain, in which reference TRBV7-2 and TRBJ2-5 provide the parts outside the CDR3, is GAGVSQSPSNKVTEKGKDVELRCDPISGHTALYWYRQSLGQGLEFLIYFQGNSAPDKSGLPSDRFSAERTGGSVSTLTIQRTQQEDSAVYLCASSQSGSGETQYFGPGTRLLVL.

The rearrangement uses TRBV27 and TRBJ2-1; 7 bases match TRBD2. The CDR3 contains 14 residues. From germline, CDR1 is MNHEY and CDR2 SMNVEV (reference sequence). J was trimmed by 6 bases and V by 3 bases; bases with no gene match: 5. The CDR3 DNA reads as TGTGCCAGCAGTTTCGGCGGGAGTGGCAATGAGCAGTTCTTC. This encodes CASSFGGSGNEQFF.

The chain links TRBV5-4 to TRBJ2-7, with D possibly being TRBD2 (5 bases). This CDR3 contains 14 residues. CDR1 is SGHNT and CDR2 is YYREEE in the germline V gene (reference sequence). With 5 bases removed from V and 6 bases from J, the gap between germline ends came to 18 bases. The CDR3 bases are TGTGCCAGCAGGAGACCGGGAAGCCTATCCGAGCAGTACTTC. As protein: CASRRPGSLSEQYF.

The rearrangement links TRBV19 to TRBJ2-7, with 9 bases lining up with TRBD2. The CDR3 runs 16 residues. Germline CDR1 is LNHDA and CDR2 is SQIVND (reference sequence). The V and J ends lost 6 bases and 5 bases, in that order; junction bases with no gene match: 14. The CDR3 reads CASSLSLAGSLHEQYF. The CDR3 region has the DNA TGTGCCAGTAGCCTTAGCCTAGCGGGAAGTCTCCACGAGCAGTACTTC.

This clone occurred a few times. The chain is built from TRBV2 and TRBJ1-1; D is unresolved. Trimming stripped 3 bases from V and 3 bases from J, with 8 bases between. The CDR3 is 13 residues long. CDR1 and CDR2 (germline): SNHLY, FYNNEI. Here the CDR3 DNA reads TGTGCCAGCAGTGAGCAGTATTACACTGAAGCTTTCTTT. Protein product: CASSEQYYTEAFF.

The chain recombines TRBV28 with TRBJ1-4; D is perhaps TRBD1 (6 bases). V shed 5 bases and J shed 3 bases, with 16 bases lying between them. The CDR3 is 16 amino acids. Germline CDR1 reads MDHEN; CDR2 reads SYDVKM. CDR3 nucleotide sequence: TGTGCCAGCAGTCTCCTACAGGGCAGGGCTAATGAAAAACTGTTTTTT. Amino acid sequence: CASSLLQGRANEKLFF.

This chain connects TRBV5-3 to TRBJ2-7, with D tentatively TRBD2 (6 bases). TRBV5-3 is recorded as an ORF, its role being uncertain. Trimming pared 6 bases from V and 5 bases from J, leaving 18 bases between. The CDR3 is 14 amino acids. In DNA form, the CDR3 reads TGTGCCAGAATGGGGTCCCTGGAGGGCGACGAGCAGTACTTC. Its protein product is CARMGSLEGDEQYF.

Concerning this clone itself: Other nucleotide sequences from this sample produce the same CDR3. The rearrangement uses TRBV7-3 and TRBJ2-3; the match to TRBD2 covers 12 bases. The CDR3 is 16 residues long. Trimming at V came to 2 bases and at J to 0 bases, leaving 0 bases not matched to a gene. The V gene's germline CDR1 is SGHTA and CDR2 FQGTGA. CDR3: CASSLGTSGSTDTQYF. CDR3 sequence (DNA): TGTGCCAGCAGCTTAGGGACTAGCGGGAGCACAGATACGCAGTATTTT.

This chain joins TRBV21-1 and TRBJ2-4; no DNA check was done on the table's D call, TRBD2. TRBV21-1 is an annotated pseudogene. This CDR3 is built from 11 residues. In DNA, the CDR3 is TGTGCCAGCAGCAAACCCGCAAGCTCGTACTTC. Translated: CASSKPASSYF.

CDR3 loop: CASSPRGVGGEKLFF. The CDR3 bases are TGTGCCAGCAGCCCAAGGGGCGTAGGAGGGGAAAAACTGTTTTTT. J is TRBJ1-4 and V is TRBV6-5; maybe TRBD1 (5 bases). The V and J ends lost 6 bases and 8 bases respectively, with 19 bases between them. The germline V gene encodes CDR1 MNHEY and CDR2 SVGAGI. CDR3 size: 15 residues.

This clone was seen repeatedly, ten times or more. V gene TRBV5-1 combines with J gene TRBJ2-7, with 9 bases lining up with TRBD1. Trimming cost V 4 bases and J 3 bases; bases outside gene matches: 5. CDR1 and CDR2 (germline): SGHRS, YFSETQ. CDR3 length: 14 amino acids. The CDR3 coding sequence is TGCGCCAGCAGCCGGCTGGACAGGGGCTACGAGCAGTACTTC. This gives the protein CASSRLDRGYEQYF.

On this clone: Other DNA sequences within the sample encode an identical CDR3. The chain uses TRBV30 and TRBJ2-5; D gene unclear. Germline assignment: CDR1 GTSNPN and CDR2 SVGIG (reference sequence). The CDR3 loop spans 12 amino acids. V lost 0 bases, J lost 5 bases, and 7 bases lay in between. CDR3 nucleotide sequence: TGTGCCTGGAGTGTACTGCGGGAGACCCAGTACTTC. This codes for CAWSVLRETQYF.

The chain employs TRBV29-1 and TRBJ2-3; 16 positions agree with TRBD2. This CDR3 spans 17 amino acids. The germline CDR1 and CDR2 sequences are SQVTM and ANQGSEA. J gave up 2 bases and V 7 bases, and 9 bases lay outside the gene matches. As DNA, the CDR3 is TGCAGCGCTGGGGGACTAGCGGGAGGGAAAACCACAGATACGCAGTATTTT. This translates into CSAGGLAGGKTTDTQYF.

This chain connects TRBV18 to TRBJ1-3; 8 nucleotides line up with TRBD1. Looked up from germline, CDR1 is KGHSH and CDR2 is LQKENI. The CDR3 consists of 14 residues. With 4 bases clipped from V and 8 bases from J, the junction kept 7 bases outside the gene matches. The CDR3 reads CASSQDRGRDTIYF. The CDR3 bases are TGTGCCAGCTCACAAGACAGGGGACGGGACACCATATATTTT.

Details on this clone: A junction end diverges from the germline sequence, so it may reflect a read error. The CDR3 region has the DNA TGCAGTGCTCAGCCGGGCGCCGAGCAGTATTTC. Translating gives CSAQPGAEQYF. The chain couples TRBV20-1 to TRBJ2-7; D gene unclear. Germline values: CDR1 DFQATT, CDR2 SNEGSKA (reference sequence). This CDR3 is built from 11 residues.

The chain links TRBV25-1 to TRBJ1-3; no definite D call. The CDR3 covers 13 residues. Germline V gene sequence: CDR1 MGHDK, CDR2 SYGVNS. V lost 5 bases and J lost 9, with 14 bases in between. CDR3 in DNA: TGTGCCAGCAGTCTCAACGTCGCAGCCACCATATATTTT. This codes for CASSLNVAATIYF.

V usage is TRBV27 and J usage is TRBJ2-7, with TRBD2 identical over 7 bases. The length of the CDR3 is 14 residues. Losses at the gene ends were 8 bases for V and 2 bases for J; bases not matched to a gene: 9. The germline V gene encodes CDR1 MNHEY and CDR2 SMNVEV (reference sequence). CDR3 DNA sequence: TGTGCCAGCCCCAGACGGACTAGTGCCTACGAGCAGTACTTC. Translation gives CASPRRTSAYEQYF.

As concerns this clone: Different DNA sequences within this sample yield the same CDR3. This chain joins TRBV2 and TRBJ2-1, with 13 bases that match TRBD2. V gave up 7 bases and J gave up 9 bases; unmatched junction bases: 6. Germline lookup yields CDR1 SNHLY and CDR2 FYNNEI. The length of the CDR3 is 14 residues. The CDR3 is CASNGLAGVSEQFF. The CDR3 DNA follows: TGTGCCAGCAACGGACTAGCGGGAGTAAGTGAGCAGTTCTTC.

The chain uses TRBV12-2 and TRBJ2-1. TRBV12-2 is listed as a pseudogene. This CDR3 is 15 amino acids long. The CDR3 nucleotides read TGTGCAAGTCAGGCCGGCCGGTCCGCCAACAATGAGCAGTTCTTC. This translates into CASQAGRSANNEQFF.

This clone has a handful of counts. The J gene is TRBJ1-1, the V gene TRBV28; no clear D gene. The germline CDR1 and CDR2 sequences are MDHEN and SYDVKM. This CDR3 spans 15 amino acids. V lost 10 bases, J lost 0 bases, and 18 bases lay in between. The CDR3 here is CATLVPGSLNTEAFF. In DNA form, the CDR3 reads TGTGCCACCCTGGTACCGGGCAGCTTGAACACTGAAGCTTTCTTT.

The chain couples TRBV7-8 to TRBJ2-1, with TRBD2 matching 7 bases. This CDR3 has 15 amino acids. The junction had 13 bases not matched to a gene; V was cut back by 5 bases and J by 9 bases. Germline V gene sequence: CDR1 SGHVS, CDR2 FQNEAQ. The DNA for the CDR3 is TGTGCCAGCAGCCCCCGTCGGGACTTAGCGGGTGAGCAGTTCTTC. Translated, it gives CASSPRRDLAGEQFF.

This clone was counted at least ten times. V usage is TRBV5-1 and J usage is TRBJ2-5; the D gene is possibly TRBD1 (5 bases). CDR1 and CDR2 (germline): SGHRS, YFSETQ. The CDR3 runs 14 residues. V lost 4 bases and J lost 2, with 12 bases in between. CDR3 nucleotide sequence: TGCGCCAGCAGCGTGCAAGGGGCTCAAGAGACCCAGTACTTC. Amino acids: CASSVQGAQETQYF.

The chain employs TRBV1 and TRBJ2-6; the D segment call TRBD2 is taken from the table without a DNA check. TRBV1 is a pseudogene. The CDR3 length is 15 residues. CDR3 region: CTSRRKCARANVLTF. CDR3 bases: TGCACCAGCAGGCGAAAATGTGCACGGGCCAACGTCCTGACTTTC.

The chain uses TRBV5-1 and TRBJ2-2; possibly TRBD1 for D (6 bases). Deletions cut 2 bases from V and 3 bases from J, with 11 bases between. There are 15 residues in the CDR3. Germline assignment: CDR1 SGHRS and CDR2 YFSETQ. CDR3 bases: TGCGCCAGCAGCTTTAACAGGGATGACACCGGGGAGCTGTTTTTT. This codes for CASSFNRDDTGELFF.

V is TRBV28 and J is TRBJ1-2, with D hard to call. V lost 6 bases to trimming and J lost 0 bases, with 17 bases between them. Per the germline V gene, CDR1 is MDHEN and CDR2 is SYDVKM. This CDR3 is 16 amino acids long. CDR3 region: CASSDGLILANYGYTF. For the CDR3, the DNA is TGTGCCAGCAGCGACGGACTTATATTAGCTAACTATGGCTACACCTTC.